Each of the 25 T cell receptor beta chains below was sequenced from the same sample in a study of T-cell reconstitution after alpha-beta-depleted transplantation in children. The TCRbeta library incorporated unique molecular identifiers. Each CDR3 protein is one row after TCRdb ran MiXCR on the PCR reads. Here the sample spans almost 400,000 distinct CDR3 sequences, roughly 22% being singletons. Sequenced here: PBMCs from the stem cell graft donor, sampled from the stem cell graft. The receptors originated from a human donor who donated a stem cell graft to a child with acute myeloid leukemia.

At least ten counts were recorded for this clonotype. The chain uses TRBV12-3 or TRBV12-4 and TRBJ2-1, with 11 bases identical to TRBD2. The V gene end was trimmed by 5 bases and the J gene end by 3 bases; junction bases not matched to a gene: 3. The CDR3 consists of 15 residues. The CDR3 sequence: CASSQTSGSYNEQFF. The CDR3 coding sequence is TGTGCCAGCAGTCAAACTAGCGGGAGCTACAATGAGCAGTTCTTC.

The rearrangement links TRBV5-1 to TRBJ2-1, with 10 positions matching TRBD2. Germline CDR1 is SGHRS and CDR2 is YFSETQ. The trim removed 2 bases at V and 5 bases at J, leaving 4 bases unmatched. The CDR3 loop spans 15 amino acids. CDR3 nucleotides: TGCGCCAGCAGCTTTCTAGCGGGAGAGAACAATGAGCAGTTCTTC. It translates to CASSFLAGENNEQFF.

In this sample, this clonotype turned up many times. This chain connects TRBV12-3 or TRBV12-4 to TRBJ2-7, with D perhaps matching TRBD1 (5 bases). Between the trimmed V and J ends, which lost 3 bases and 2 bases, there was a span of 14 bases. This CDR3 is 15 amino acids long. CDR3 protein: CASSLVQGLTYEQYF. The CDR3 DNA reads TGTGCCAGCAGTTTGGTGCAGGGCTTAACCTACGAGCAGTACTTC.

At least ten counts were recorded for this clonotype. The chain uses TRBV7-6 and TRBJ2-1; 7 bases fit TRBD2. The CDR3 extends over 14 amino acids. J was trimmed by 4 bases and V by 5 bases; bases with no gene match: 5. Germline-derived CDR1 and CDR2 are SGHVS and FNYEAQ. DNA for the CDR3: TGTGCCAGCAGCGGGGGGGAGGAATACAATGAGCAGTTCTTC. Translating gives CASSGGEEYNEQFF. The entire variable domain, with the rest obtained from reference TRBV7-6 and TRBJ2-1, is as follows: GAGVSQSPRYKVTKRGQDVALRCDPISGHVSLYWYRQALGQGPEFLTYFNYEAQQDKSGLPNDRFSAERPEGSISTLTIQRTEQRDSAMYRCASSGGEEYNEQFFGPGTRLTVL.

Written as DNA, the CDR3 is TGTGCCAGCAGACGACCGGAGCGGGAGGCCGAATACAATGAGCAGTTCTTC. The encoded protein is CASRRPEREAEYNEQFF. The chain links TRBV6-4 to TRBJ2-1, with 9 bases aligning to TRBD2. The CDR3 extends over 17 amino acids. Germline lookup yields CDR1 MRHNA and CDR2 SNTAGT. V trimming: 6 bases; J trimming: 4 bases; junction bases outside the gene matches: 13.

The rearrangement uses TRBV29-1 and TRBJ2-3, with D possibly called TRBD1 or TRBD2 (5 bases each). Looked up from germline, CDR1 is SQVTM and CDR2 is ANQGSEA. The CDR3 is 13 amino acids. Trimming took 4 bases from V and 6 from J, leaving 14 bases between them. The CDR3, as DNA: TGCAGCGTTGTGGACCAGGGAGCGGATACGCAGTATTTT. Protein sequence: CSVVDQGADTQYF.

This chain connects TRBV28 to TRBJ2-3; D is perhaps TRBD1 (5 bases). V was trimmed by 6 bases and J by 6 bases, leaving 19 bases between them. Germline loops: CDR1 MDHEN, CDR2 SYDVKM. The CDR3 length is 15 residues. The CDR3 spells CASSQPPGIWDTQYF. In nucleotides, the CDR3 is TGTGCCAGCAGCCAACCGCCAGGGATTTGGGATACGCAGTATTTT. The complete variable domain, with remaining parts taken from reference TRBV28 and TRBJ2-3, reads DVKVTQSSRYLVKRTGEKVFLECVQDMDHENMFWYRQDPGLGLRLIYFSYDVKMKEKGDIPEGYSVSREKKERFSLILESASTNQTSMYLCASSQPPGIWDTQYFGPGTRLTVL.

This clonotype was observed at least ten times. The chain employs TRBV20-1 and TRBJ2-7; TRBD2 agrees at 8 bases. The ends lost 3 bases at V and 3 bases at J; junction bases unmatched: 10. The germline CDR1 and CDR2 sequences are DFQATT and SNEGSKA (reference sequence). The CDR3 covers 15 residues. The CDR3 sequence is CSASPERETFYEQYF. The CDR3 DNA sequence: TGCAGTGCTAGCCCCGAGCGGGAGACTTTCTACGAGCAGTACTTC.

V gene TRBV2 combines with J gene TRBJ2-5; 8 bases are shared with TRBD2. Germline CDR1 reads SNHLY; CDR2 reads FYNNEI. The length of the CDR3 is 14 residues. V was pared by 7 bases and J by 5 bases, with 9 bases of the junction left unmatched. The CDR3 DNA follows: TGTGCCAGCAACACGGGAGGGCCTCTTGAGACCCAGTACTTC. This translates into CASNTGGPLETQYF.

This chain links TRBV28 with TRBJ2-5; TRBD1 aligns across 7 bases. This CDR3 comprises 13 residues. After removal of 10 bases from V and 4 bases from J, the junction contained 9 bases not matched to a gene. The germline CDR1 and CDR2 sequences are MDHEN and SYDVKM. CDR3 nucleotides: TGTGCCACCCAAGTAGGGGGCGGAGAGACCCAGTACTTC. Amino acid sequence: CATQVGGGETQYF.

A word on this clonotype: This clone may be a read error of a much larger clone one base away. No conserved phenylalanine or tryptophan is present at the end of the CDR3, so a read error is the likely explanation. This sequence joins TRBV20-1 and TRBJ2-3; 9 bases are shared with TRBD1. Germline V CDR1 and CDR2: DFQATT, SNEGSKA (reference sequence). J was trimmed by 5 bases and V by 0 bases; bases with no gene match: 6. The CDR3 runs to 15 residues. The CDR3 spells CSARDGTGNGDTQYY. The DNA for the CDR3 is TGCAGTGCTAGAGATGGGACAGGGAATGGAGATACGCAGTATTAT.

The rearrangement uses TRBV20-1 and TRBJ2-1; 10 bases fit TRBD1. The V and J ends lost 6 bases and 1 base, in that order; junction bases with no gene match: 9. The CDR3 is 16 residues long. Germline V lookup: CDR1 DFQATT, CDR2 SNEGSKA (reference sequence). CDR3 DNA: TGCAGTGCCCGGGACAGGGGATTTCTTTCCTACAATGAGCAGTTCTTC. This translates into CSARDRGFLSYNEQFF.

CDR3 in amino acids: CAISESKVRPTPNTGELFF. The DNA of the CDR3 is TGTGCCATCAGTGAGTCGAAGGTTAGACCCACTCCGAACACCGGGGAGCTGTTTTTT. This chain uses TRBV10-3 with TRBJ2-2; D not certain. Trimming took 0 bases from V and 0 from J, leaving 17 bases between them. The CDR3 covers 19 residues. The germline V gene has CDR1 ENHRY and CDR2 SYGVKD.

The genes are TRBV10-3 and TRBJ2-5; no firm D call. The CDR3 length is 13 residues. The V end lost 4 bases, the J end lost 2 bases, and 8 bases lay between the germline ends. Germline-derived CDR1 and CDR2 are ENHRY and SYGVKD. The CDR3 is CAISGIQQETQYF. The DNA for the CDR3 is TGTGCCATCAGTGGGATTCAACAAGAGACCCAGTACTTC.

This clonotype was detected only a few times. This chain uses TRBV6-1 with TRBJ2-2; 9 nucleotides line up with TRBD1. J was trimmed by 3 bases and V by 5 bases; bases with no gene match: 1. The CDR3 runs to 14 residues. From germline, CDR1 is MNHNS and CDR2 SASEGT. The CDR3, as DNA: TGTGCCAGCAGTCGGGACAGGGACACCGGGGAGCTGTTTTTT. Translated: CASSRDRDTGELFF.

This chain uses TRBV19 with TRBJ2-3; D is ambiguous. Per germline, CDR1 LNHDA and CDR2 SQIVND (reference sequence). The CDR3 is 11 amino acids. Between the trimmed V and J ends, which lost 10 bases and 6 bases, there was a span of 11 bases. For the CDR3, the DNA is TGTGCCACTGCCGCCGGGGATACGCAGTATTTT. Translation: CATAAGDTQYF.

This clonotype was detected ten times or more. This rearrangement joins TRBV29-1 to TRBJ2-3, with D unresolved. Looked up from germline, CDR1 is SQVTM and CDR2 is ANQGSEA. Trimming left V 4 bases short and J 0 bases short, with 8 bases between. The CDR3 has 13 amino acids. The CDR3 nucleotides are TGCAGCGTTGCAGTCTTTAGCACAGATACGCAGTATTTT. It is translated as CSVAVFSTDTQYF.

This clonotype appeared a few times. The chain recombines TRBV5-1 with TRBJ1-5, with D perhaps matching TRBD1 (5 bases). The germline V gene encodes CDR1 SGHRS and CDR2 YFSETQ. Trimming removed 4 bases at V and 1 base at J, with 9 bases between. The CDR3 loop spans 14 amino acids. DNA for the CDR3: TGCGCCAGCAGCGCGGGGGAGAGCAATCAGCCCCAGCATTTT. Protein sequence: CASSAGESNQPQHF.

The table lists this clonotype with a count of one. The J gene is TRBJ2-3, the V gene TRBV20-1; 11 bases are shared with TRBD2. CDR1 and CDR2 from the germline V gene are DFQATT and SNEGSKA (reference sequence). Trimming cost V 4 bases and J 3 bases; bases outside gene matches: 3. The CDR3 contains 14 residues. Written as DNA, the CDR3 is TGCAGTGCTACCTGGACTAGCGGGACAGATACGCAGTATTTT. It yields the protein CSATWTSGTDTQYF.

This clonotype occurred once. This chain joins TRBV24-1 and TRBJ2-3; weak D call: TRBD2 (6 bases). The CDR3 consists of 19 residues. Between the trimmed V and J ends, which lost 5 bases and 4 bases, there was a span of 27 bases. CDR1 is KGHDR and CDR2 is SFDVKD in the germline V gene. CDR3 in amino acids: CATSGSSDWAISFADTQYF. The CDR3 DNA follows: TGTGCCACCAGTGGATCTAGCGACTGGGCTATCAGTTTTGCAGATACGCAGTATTTT.

This clonotype was seen a few times. The J gene is TRBJ2-3, the V gene TRBV12-3 or TRBV12-4; TRBD1 agrees at 12 bases. The CDR3 contains 15 residues. The V and J ends lost 5 bases and 5 bases, in that order; junction bases with no gene match: 5. CDR3 in amino acids: CASSLGQGAVDTQYF. The CDR3 DNA follows: TGTGCCAGCAGTCTGGGACAGGGGGCTGTAGATACGCAGTATTTT.

CDR3 nucleotides: TGTGCCAGCAGGGACCCGCGCCCTGGGCAGTTCTTC. As protein: CASRDPRPGQFF. V gene TRBV9 combines with J gene TRBJ2-1; D unresolved. CDR1 is SGDLS, CDR2 YYNGEE, per germline. The V and J ends lost 5 bases and 12 bases respectively, with 15 bases between them. This CDR3 is 12 amino acids long. The full variable domain, completed using reference TRBV9 and TRBJ2-1, is DSGVTQTPKHLITATGQRVTLRCSPRSGDLSVYWYQQSLDQGLQFLIQYYNGEERAKGNILERFSAQQFPDLHSELNLSSLELGDSALYFCASRDPRPGQFFGPGTRLTVL.

The genes are TRBV6-1 and TRBJ2-1, with 13 bases matching TRBD2. Germline V gene data show CDR1 as MNHNS and CDR2 as SASEGT. The ends lost 3 bases at V and 9 bases at J; junction bases unmatched: 5. CDR3 length: 15 residues. The CDR3 nucleotides are TGTGCCAGCAGTGAGACTAGCGGGAGGACTGGTGAGCAGTTCTTC. Protein product: CASSETSGRTGEQFF.

This clonotype was counted a few times. The gene calls are TRBV20-1 and TRBJ1-1; D gene uncertain. The CDR3 covers 13 residues. Germline V gives CDR1 DFQATT, CDR2 SNEGSKA (reference sequence). Between the trimmed V and J ends, which lost 0 bases and 4 bases, there was a span of 9 bases. The CDR3 DNA sequence: TGCAGTGCTAGAGAGGGCGCTGCCACTGAAGCTTTCTTT. Its translation is CSAREGAATEAFF.

In its sample, this clonotype was seen a few times. V and J are TRBV6-1 and TRBJ2-3, with a tentative D call TRBD1 (5 bases). The ends were cut back, 8 bases at V and 5 bases at J, with 17 bases in the middle. The CDR3 spans 14 residues. Per the germline V gene, CDR1 is MNHNS and CDR2 is SASEGT. CDR3 coding DNA: TGTGCCAGCGGGCTCAGCAGGGCGGAAGATACGCAGTATTTT. Translated: CASGLSRAEDTQYF.